Following are 24 T cell receptor beta chains from one sample sequenced in a study of T cell responses to AZD1222 COVID-19 vaccine. Profiling relied on immunoSEQ multiplex PCR, and the TCRdb table lists in-frame clones only, not all of them. This repertoire shows about 180,000 clones, 85% to 90% found once; its top ten account for approximately 8%. This specimen consisted of peripheral blood, obtained on day 0 of AZD1222 vaccination. All receptors come from an adult in good health.

This chain uses TRBV9 with TRBJ1-6, with TRBD1 as a possible D gene (5 bases). The V gene's germline CDR1 is SGDLS and CDR2 YYNGEE. This CDR3 has 17 amino acids. The V and J ends lost 0 bases and 4 bases respectively, with 14 bases between them. The CDR3 nucleotides are TGTGCCAGCAGCGTAGGGGGCAGGGCCCCTTATAATTCACCCCTCCACTTT. Its translation is CASSVGGRAPYNSPLHF.

The V and J genes are TRBV3-1 (or the pseudogene TRBV3-2) and TRBJ1-2; TRBD1 is a possible D gene (5 bases). The CDR3 has 16 residues. Germline V gene data show CDR1 as LGHDT and CDR2 as YNNKEL (reference sequence). Trimming took off 4 bases at V and 0 bases at J, with 15 bases between the two ends. This CDR3 reads CASSRDLTATNYGYTF. In DNA, the CDR3 is TGTGCCAGCAGCCGAGATCTGACAGCCACTAACTATGGCTACACCTTC.

This rearrangement joins TRBV29-1 to TRBJ1-2; tentative D call: TRBD1 (5 bases). The germline V gene has CDR1 SQVTM and CDR2 ANQGSEA. Trimming removed 3 bases at V and 3 bases at J, with 8 bases between. CDR3 length equals 12 residues. CDR3 sequence (DNA): TGCAGCGTTGAGGGGGAGTACTATGGCTACACCTTC. Translating it yields CSVEGEYYGYTF.

J is TRBJ1-4 and V is TRBV6-5; D is unclear. The germline V gene has CDR1 MNHEY and CDR2 SVGAGI. CDR3 length: 14 residues. Trimming took 3 bases from V and 7 from J, leaving 12 bases between them. CDR3 in amino acids: CASSYSRTGEKLFF. Here the CDR3 DNA reads TGTGCCAGCAGTTATAGCCGGACCGGTGAAAAACTGTTTTTT.

The V and J genes are TRBV5-4 and TRBJ2-7; maybe TRBD1 (5 bases). Germline CDR1 reads SGHNT; CDR2 reads YYREEE (reference sequence). Trimming left V 4 bases short and J 5 bases short, with 10 bases between. The CDR3 is 12 amino acids. Here the CDR3 reads CASSTRQNEQYF. The CDR3 nucleotides read TGTGCCAGCAGCACAAGACAGAACGAGCAGTACTTC.

The rearrangement joins TRBV5-4 to TRBJ1-2; maybe TRBD1 (6 bases). Germline-derived CDR1 and CDR2 are SGHNT and YYREEE (reference sequence). The CDR3 totals 17 residues. V shed 2 bases and J shed 4 bases, with 21 bases lying between them. CDR3 loop: CASSFRTGRGRPYGYTF. The DNA for the CDR3 is TGTGCCAGCAGCTTCCGTACAGGGAGGGGAAGGCCCTATGGCTACACCTTC. Combining the CDR3 with reference TRBV5-4 and TRBJ1-2 gives the whole variable domain ETGVTQSPTHLIKTRGQQVTLRCSSQSGHNTVSWYQQALGQGPQFIFQYYREEENGRGNFPPRFSGLQFPNYSSELNVNALELDDSALYLCASSFRTGRGRPYGYTFGSGTRLTVV.

The J gene is TRBJ2-6, the V gene TRBV25-1, with no clear D. V lost 4 bases, J lost 2 bases, and 3 bases lay in between. Germline V gene lookup returns CDR1 MGHDK and CDR2 SYGVNS. This CDR3 region has 13 residues. The CDR3 region has the DNA TGTGCCAGCAGTGTTCCTGGGGCCAACGTCCTGACTTTC. Translating it yields CASSVPGANVLTF.

This chain connects TRBV29-1 to TRBJ1-3, with D unclear. The ends were cut back, 7 bases at V and 0 bases at J, with 16 bases in the middle. The CDR3 runs 15 residues. Germline CDR1 and CDR2: SQVTM and ANQGSEA. The DNA of the CDR3 is TGCAGCGCCACTATGGGCACCAGCTCTGGAAACACCATATATTTT. It encodes CSATMGTSSGNTIYF.

The chain joins TRBV7-8 to TRBJ1-2; no clear D gene. CDR1 and CDR2 from the germline V gene are SGHVS and FQNEAQ. There are 13 residues in the CDR3. The ends were cut back, 4 bases at V and 10 bases at J, with 16 bases in the middle. The chain's CDR3 is CASSSGPDTTYTF. For the CDR3, the DNA is TGTGCCAGCAGCTCCGGGCCCGACACTACCTACACCTTC. Variable domain in full (rest from reference TRBV7-8 and TRBJ1-2): GAGVSQSPRYKVAKRGQDVALRCDPISGHVSLFWYQQALGQGPEFLTYFQNEAQLDKSGLPSDRFFAERPEGSVSTLKIQRTQQEDSAVYLCASSSGPDTTYTFGSGTRLTVV.

The chain has TRBV7-9 and TRBJ2-1, with D uncertain. CDR1 is SEHNR, CDR2 FQNEAQ, per germline (reference sequence). V shed 5 bases and J shed 5 bases, with 25 bases lying between them. This CDR3 is built from 18 residues. CDR3 amino acids: CASSPVSTQPTANNEQFF. The CDR3 nucleotides are TGTGCCAGCAGCCCGGTATCCACCCAACCAACAGCGAACAATGAGCAGTTCTTC.

This clone was seen only once. V usage is TRBV16 and J usage is TRBJ2-1; no clear D. V lost 8 bases and J 5 bases, leaving 10 bases between the germline ends. This CDR3 has 12 residues. Germline CDR1 reads KGHSY; CDR2 reads FQNENV. The CDR3 DNA reads TGTGCCAGCCGGATAGGGAACAATGAGCAGTTCTTC. Protein product: CASRIGNNEQFF.

The V and J genes are TRBV12-3 or TRBV12-4 and TRBJ2-3, with D perhaps matching TRBD1 (5 bases). The CDR3 length is 12 residues. V lost 6 bases to trimming and J lost 7 bases, with 11 bases between them. CDR3 in amino acids: CASSPTEYTQYF. The CDR3 DNA reads as TGTGCCAGCAGCCCGACAGAGTATACGCAGTATTTT.

The chain employs TRBV6-5 and TRBJ2-7; D is uncertain. Germline assignment: CDR1 MNHEY and CDR2 SVGAGI. Trimming shortened V by 2 bases and J by 7 bases, and 21 bases separated the two germline ends. The CDR3 sequence is 16 residues long. The CDR3, as DNA: TGTGCCAGCAGTTACACCCCCCGGACCTTCTTACGGGAGCAGTACTTC. It encodes CASSYTPRTFLREQYF.

The CDR3 here is CASGTGIRQPQHF. DNA for the CDR3: TGTGCCAGCGGGACAGGGATTCGGCAGCCCCAGCATTTT. The chain couples TRBV27 to TRBJ1-5; 9 bases fit TRBD1. The CDR3 sequence is 13 residues long. Trimming took 8 bases from V and 7 from J; bases not matched to a gene: 6. The V gene's germline CDR1 is MNHEY and CDR2 SMNVEV (reference sequence).

This chain links TRBV5-4 with TRBJ2-5; D is unresolved. V was trimmed by 0 bases and J by 0 bases, leaving 15 bases between them. Looked up from germline, CDR1 is SGHNT and CDR2 is YYREEE (reference sequence). The CDR3 loop spans 17 amino acids. This CDR3 reads CASSLAVGLLYQETQYF. CDR3 bases: TGTGCCAGCAGCTTGGCTGTGGGCCTACTTTACCAAGAGACCCAGTACTTC.

V and J are TRBV5-6 and TRBJ2-5; a weak D match, TRBD1 (5 bases). Per germline, CDR1 SGHDT and CDR2 YYEEEE. The CDR3 is 17 amino acids. V lost 3 bases to trimming and J lost 2 bases, with 20 bases between them. The CDR3 spells CASSSGSWQGIQETQYF. CDR3 sequence (DNA): TGTGCCAGCAGCTCCGGGTCTTGGCAGGGAATACAAGAGACCCAGTACTTC.

The CDR3 DNA reads TGTGCCAGCAGTCGGACTCCGACAGATACGCAGTATTTT. Translation: CASSRTPTDTQYF. The chain has TRBV6-5 and TRBJ2-3, with D possibly TRBD2 on 5 matching bases. CDR1 is MNHEY, CDR2 SVGAGI, per germline. Trimming removed 5 bases from V and 3 bases from J, with 9 bases in between. CDR3 length equals 13 residues.

This chain uses TRBV6-2 or TRBV6-3 with TRBJ2-1, with TRBD1 matching 10 bases. There are 15 residues in the CDR3. V trimming: 5 bases; J trimming: 3 bases; junction bases outside the gene matches: 4. Germline CDR1 is MNHEY and CDR2 is SVGEGT. CDR3 coding DNA: TGTGCCAGCAGTCGGGACAGGGGCATCTACAATGAGCAGTTCTTC. It specifies CASSRDRGIYNEQFF.

This chain connects TRBV19 to TRBJ1-5; maybe TRBD1 (5 bases). Trimming took 5 bases from V and 4 from J, leaving 12 bases between them. This CDR3 has 14 residues. Per the germline V gene, CDR1 is LNHDA and CDR2 is SQIVND (reference sequence). The CDR3 here is CASSRGGENQPQHF. CDR3 DNA: TGTGCCAGTAGTCGTGGGGGGGAAAATCAGCCCCAGCATTTT.

This clone has only a few counts. V and J are TRBV30 and TRBJ2-3, with D perhaps assigned TRBD1 or TRBD2 (5 bases each). Germline loops: CDR1 GTSNPN, CDR2 SVGIG (reference sequence). V lost 2 bases and J 11 bases, leaving 11 bases between the germline ends. This CDR3 region has 11 residues. CDR3 nucleotides: TGTGCCTGGAGTAACCGGGACCTGCAGTATTTT. Translation: CAWSNRDLQYF.

V usage is TRBV3-1 (or the pseudogene TRBV3-2) and J usage is TRBJ2-5; D could derive from TRBD1 or TRBD2 (6 bases each). From germline, CDR1 is LGHDT and CDR2 YNNKEL (reference sequence). The germline V and J ends were trimmed by 2 bases and 2 bases, with 21 bases remaining between them. The CDR3 totals 18 residues. The CDR3 is CASSQKRGVGFGQETQYF. CDR3 DNA: TGTGCCAGCAGCCAAAAAAGGGGGGTAGGGTTTGGGCAAGAGACCCAGTACTTC.

The chain is built from TRBV28 and TRBJ1-6, with a tentative D call TRBD1 (5 bases). V lost 4 bases and J 3 bases, leaving 19 bases between the germline ends. Looked up from germline, CDR1 is MDHEN and CDR2 is SYDVKM. The CDR3 extends over 18 amino acids. The CDR3 here is CASSYPPGYEGYNSPLHF. CDR3 nucleotide sequence: TGTGCCAGCAGTTACCCCCCAGGGTACGAGGGCTATAATTCACCCCTCCACTTT.

The chain carries TRBV7-9 and TRBJ2-7; D not certain. The CDR3 runs 16 residues. V lost 1 base and J 5 bases, leaving 18 bases between the germline ends. CDR1 is SEHNR and CDR2 is FQNEAQ in the germline V gene (reference sequence). CDR3 sequence: CASSLVVGKGSNEQYF. Here the CDR3 DNA reads TGTGCCAGCAGCTTAGTGGTGGGCAAGGGAAGCAACGAGCAGTACTTC.

J is TRBJ1-1 and V is TRBV7-3; D not resolved. This CDR3 spans 13 amino acids. CDR1 SGHTA and CDR2 FQGTGA come from the germline V gene. V was cut by 4 bases and J by 3 bases, with 9 bases left in between. Here the CDR3 DNA reads TGTGCCAGCAGCTCCCTCCAGGACACTGAAGCTTTCTTT. Amino acid sequence: CASSSLQDTEAFF.